This T cell receptor beta chain was retrieved from a study of T cell repertoires in ileal Crohn's disease. About the research overall: M6 samples are neoterminal ileum biopsies from postoperative colonoscopy. Study-level points and caveats: High-frequency clones were more common in sorted CD8 than CD4 cells. All patients with clonality above 26.8% had endoscopic recurrence.

TCRB immunosequencing input was roughly 500 nanograms of biopsy DNA per sample. Clones were sequenced by immunoSEQ multiplex PCR, and TCRdb holds only the in-frame ones, with some missing. The table shows about 11,000 clones, with 80% to 90% occurring only once. Concerning this clone itself: Its antigen remains unknown.

The germline gives CDR1 ENHRY, CDR2 SYGVKD. Trimming pared 4 bases from V and 1 base from J, leaving 18 bases between. The CDR3 covers 17 residues. The time point denotes: neoterminal ileum biopsy at postoperative endoscopy, about 6 months after surgery. The TCR comes from an adult with Crohn's disease. The chain couples TRBV10-3 to TRBJ2-3, with D maybe TRBD2 (6 bases). Sequenced sample: ileal tissue. The CDR3 loop reads CAISGWGSGSGTDTQYF. The CDR3 nucleotides read TGTGCCATCAGTGGGTGGGGTAGCGGTAGTGGCACAGATACGCAGTATTTT.